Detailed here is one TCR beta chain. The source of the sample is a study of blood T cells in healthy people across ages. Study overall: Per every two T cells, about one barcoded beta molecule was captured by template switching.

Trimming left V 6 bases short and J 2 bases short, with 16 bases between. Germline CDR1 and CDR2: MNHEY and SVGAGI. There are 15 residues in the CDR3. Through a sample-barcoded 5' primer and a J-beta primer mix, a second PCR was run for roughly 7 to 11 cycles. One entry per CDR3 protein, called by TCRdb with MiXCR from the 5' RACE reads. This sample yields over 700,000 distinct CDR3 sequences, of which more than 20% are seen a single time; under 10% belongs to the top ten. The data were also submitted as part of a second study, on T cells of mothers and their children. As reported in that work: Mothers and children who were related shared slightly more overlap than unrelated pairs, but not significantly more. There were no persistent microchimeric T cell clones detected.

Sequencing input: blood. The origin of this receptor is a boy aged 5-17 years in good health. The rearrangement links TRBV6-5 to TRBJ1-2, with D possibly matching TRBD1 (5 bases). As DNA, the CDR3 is TGTGCCAGCAGCCCCCCCTTTGGGGGGAACTATGGCTACACCTTC. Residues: CASSPPFGGNYGYTF.